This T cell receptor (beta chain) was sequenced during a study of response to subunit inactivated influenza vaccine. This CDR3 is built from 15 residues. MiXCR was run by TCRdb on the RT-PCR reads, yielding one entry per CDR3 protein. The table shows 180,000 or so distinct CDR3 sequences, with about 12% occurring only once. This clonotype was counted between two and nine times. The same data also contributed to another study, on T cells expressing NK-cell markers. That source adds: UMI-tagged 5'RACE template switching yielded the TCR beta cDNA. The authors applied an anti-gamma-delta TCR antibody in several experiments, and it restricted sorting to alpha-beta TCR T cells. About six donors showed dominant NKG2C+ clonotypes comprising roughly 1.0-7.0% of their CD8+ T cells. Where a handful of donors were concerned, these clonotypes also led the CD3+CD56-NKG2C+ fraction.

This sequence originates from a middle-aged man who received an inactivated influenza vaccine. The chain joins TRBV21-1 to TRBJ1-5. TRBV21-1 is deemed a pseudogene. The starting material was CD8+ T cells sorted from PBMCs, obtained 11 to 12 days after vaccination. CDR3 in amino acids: CASSKWEAGNQPQHF. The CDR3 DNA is TGTGCCAGCAGCAAATGGGAGGCAGGCAATCAGCCCCAGCATTTT.